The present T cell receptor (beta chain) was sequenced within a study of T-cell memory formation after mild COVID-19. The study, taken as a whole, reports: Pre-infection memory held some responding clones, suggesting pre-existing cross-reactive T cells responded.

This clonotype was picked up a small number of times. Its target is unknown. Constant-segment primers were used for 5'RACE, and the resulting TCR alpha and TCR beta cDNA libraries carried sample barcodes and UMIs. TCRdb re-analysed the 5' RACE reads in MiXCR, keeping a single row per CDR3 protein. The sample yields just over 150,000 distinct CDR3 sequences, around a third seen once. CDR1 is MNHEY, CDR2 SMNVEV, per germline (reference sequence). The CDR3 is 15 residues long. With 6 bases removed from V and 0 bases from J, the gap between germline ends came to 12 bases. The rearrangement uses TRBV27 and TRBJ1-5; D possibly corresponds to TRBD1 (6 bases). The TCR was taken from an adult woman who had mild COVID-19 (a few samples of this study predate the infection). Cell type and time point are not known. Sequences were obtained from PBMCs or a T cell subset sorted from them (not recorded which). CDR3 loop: CASRPDSYSNQPQHF. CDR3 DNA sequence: TGTGCCAGCAGGCCGGACAGCTATAGCAATCAGCCCCAGCATTTT.